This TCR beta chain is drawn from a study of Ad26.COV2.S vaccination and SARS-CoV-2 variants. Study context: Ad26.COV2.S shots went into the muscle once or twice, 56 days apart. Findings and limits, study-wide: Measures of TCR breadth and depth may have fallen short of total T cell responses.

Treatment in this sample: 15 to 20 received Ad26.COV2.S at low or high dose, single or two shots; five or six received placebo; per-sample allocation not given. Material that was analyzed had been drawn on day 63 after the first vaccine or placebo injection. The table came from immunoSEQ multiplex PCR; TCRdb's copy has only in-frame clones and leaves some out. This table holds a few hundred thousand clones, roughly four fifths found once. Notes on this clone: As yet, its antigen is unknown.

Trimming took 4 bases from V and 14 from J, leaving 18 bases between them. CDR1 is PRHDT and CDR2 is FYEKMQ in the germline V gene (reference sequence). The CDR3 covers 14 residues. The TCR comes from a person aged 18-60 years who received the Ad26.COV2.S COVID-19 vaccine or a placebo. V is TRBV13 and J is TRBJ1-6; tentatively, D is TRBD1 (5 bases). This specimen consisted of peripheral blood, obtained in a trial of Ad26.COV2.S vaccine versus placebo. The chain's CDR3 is CASSSHGTGTTLHF. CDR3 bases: TGTGCCAGCAGCTCCCATGGAACAGGTACAACCCTCCACTTT.